This TCR beta chain was identified during a study of T-cell memory formation after mild COVID-19. Study results and limitations: Pre-infection memory harbored some responding clones, suggesting cross-reactive memory joined.

V shed 5 bases and J shed 1 base, with 11 bases lying between them. The germline CDR1 and CDR2 sequences are SGHTA and FQGNSA. The CDR3 has 14 amino acids. Amplification by 5'RACE using constant-segment primers produced TCR alpha and TCR beta cDNA libraries that carried sample barcodes and UMIs. MiXCR was run by TCRdb on the 5' RACE reads, yielding one entry per CDR3 protein. Of some 300,000 distinct CDR3 sequences in the sample, around 20% were seen once. Only a few counts were recorded for this clonotype. Its antigen is still unknown. This receptor was taken from a man aged 18-30 years who had mild COVID-19 (a few samples of this study predate the infection). Cell type and time point are not known. Sequencing was performed on PBMCs or a T cell subset sorted from them (not recorded which). J is TRBJ1-1 and V is TRBV7-2, with a tentative D call TRBD1 (5 bases). CDR3 sequence reads: CASSLGRSNTEAFF. The CDR3 bases are TGTGCCAGCAGCCTGGGACGATCGAACACTGAAGCTTTCTTT.